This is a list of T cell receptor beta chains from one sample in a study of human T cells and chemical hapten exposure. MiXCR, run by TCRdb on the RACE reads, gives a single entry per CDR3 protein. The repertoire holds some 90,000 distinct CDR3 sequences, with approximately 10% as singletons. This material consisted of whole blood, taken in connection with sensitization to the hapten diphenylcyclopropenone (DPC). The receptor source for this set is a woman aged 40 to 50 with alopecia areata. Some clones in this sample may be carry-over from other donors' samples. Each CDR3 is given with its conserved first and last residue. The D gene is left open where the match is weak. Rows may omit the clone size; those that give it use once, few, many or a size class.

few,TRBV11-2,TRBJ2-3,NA,TGTGCCAGCAGCCCCCGACTATACCCAGATACGCAGTATTTT,CASSPRLYPDTQYF
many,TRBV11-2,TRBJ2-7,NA,TGTGCCAGCAGTCTGAGGACTCGGGCGGGTACGGGCGAGCAGTACTTC,CASSLRTRAGTGEQYF
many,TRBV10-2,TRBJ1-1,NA,TGCGCCAGCAAAGACAGGTACACTGAAGCTTTCTTT,CASKDRYTEAFF
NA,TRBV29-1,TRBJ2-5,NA,TGCAGCGTTTTTTCGGGTACGGCGACCCAGTACTTC,CSVFSGTATQYF
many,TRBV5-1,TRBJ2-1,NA,TGCGCCAGCAGCTTGGGCGCGGGGTCGTACAATGAGCAGTTCTTC,CASSLGAGSYNEQFF
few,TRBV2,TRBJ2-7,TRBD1,TGTGCCAGCAAGGGACAGCTGCTCTCCTACGAGCAGTACTTC,CASKGQLLSYEQYF
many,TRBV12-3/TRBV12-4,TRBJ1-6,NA,TGTGCCAGCAGTCCCGGGCAGGGCTCCTATAATTCACCCCTCCACTTT,CASSPGQGSYNSPLHF
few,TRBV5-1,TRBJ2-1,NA,TGCGCCAGCAGCTCCCCATTAAGTGAGCAGTTCTTC,CASSSPLSEQFF
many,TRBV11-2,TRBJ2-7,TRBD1,TGTGCCAGCAGCGCGGGACAGGGGAGCTACGAGCAGTACTTC,CASSAGQGSYEQYF
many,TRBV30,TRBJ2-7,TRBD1,TGTGCCTGGAGTGGGGTTGGGACAGGCCCCTACGAGCAGTACTTC,CAWSGVGTGPYEQYF
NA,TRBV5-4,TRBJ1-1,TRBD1,TGTGCCAGCAGCCGCGGAGGGACAGGGAAGACTGAAGCTTTCTTT,CASSRGGTGKTEAFF
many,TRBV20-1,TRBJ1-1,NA,TGCAGTGCGCGACGGTTAAACACTGAAGCTTTCTTT,CSARRLNTEAFF
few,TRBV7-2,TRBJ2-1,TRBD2,TGTGCCAGCAGCGGGGGGACTAGCGGGACGTCAAATGAGCAGTTCTTC,CASSGGTSGTSNEQFF
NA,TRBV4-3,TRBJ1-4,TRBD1,TGCGCCAGCAGCCAAGATTTAGGAGCCGCAGGGGGTCGGGAAAAACTGTTTTTT,CASSQDLGAAGGREKLFF
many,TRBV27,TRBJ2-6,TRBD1,TGTGCCAGCAGTCCCAGGACAGGTGGGGAACCTGGGGCCAACGTCCTGACTTTC,CASSPRTGGEPGANVLTF
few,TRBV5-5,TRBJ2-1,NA,TGTGCCAGCCTTGCTTGGGAGCGTTACAATGAGCAGTTCTTC,CASLAWERYNEQFF
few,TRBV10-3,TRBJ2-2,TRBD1,TGTGCCATCAGTGAGGGCAGGGGGCCGGACACCGGGGAGCTGTTTTTT,CAISEGRGPDTGELFF
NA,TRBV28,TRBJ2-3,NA,TGTGCCAGCTCTCGGCCAAGTAGCACAGATACGCAGTATTTT,CASSRPSSTDTQYF
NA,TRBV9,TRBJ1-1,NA,TGTGCCAGCAGTCTGTCACCCTCCCCAGGGTCCGCTGAAGCTTTCTTT,CASSLSPSPGSAEAFF
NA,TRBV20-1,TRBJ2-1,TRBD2,TGCAGTGCTAGCGGACTAGCGGGGTCAAGCTCCTACAATGAGCAGTTCTTC,CSASGLAGSSSYNEQFF
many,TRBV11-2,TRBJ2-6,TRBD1,TGTGCCAGCAGCGTGACAGGGGGCGCGGATGGGGCCAACGTCCTGACTTTC,CASSVTGGADGANVLTF
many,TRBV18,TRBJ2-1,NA,TGTGCCAGCTCACCCTATGACCGGCCCGGCCGGCAGTTCTTC,CASSPYDRPGRQFF
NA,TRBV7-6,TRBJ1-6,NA,TGTGCCAGCAGCGGGGGACGCCCCTGGGATTCACCCCTCCACTTT,CASSGGRPWDSPLHF
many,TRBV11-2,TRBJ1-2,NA,TGTGCCAGCAGCCTTGACAGCAACTATGGCTACACCTTC,CASSLDSNYGYTF
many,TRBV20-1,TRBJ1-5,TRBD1,TGCAGGACAGGGGGAATCAATCAGCCCCAGCATTTT,CRTGGINQPQHF
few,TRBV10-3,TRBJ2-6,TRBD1,TGTGCCATCAGTGTTGACAGGGCCTCTGGGGCCAACGTCCTGACTTTC,CAISVDRASGANVLTF
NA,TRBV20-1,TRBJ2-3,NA,TGCAGTGCTAGAGATGGGCGGAGGGGGGCAGATACGCAGTATTTT,CSARDGRRGADTQYF
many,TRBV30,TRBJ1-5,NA,TGTGCCTGGAGTCCCTCACAGGTACTTCAGCCCCAGCATTTT,CAWSPSQVLQPQHF
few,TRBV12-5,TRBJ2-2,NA,TGTGCTAGTGGTACGAGGTCGAACACCGGGGAGCTGTTTTTT,CASGTRSNTGELFF
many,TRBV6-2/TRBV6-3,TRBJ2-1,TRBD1,TGTGCCAGCAGTTACACGGACAGGGACAATGAGCAGTTCTTC,CASSYTDRDNEQFF
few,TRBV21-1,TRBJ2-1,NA,TGTGCCAGCAGCAAAGCGCGGGGAGCGGGGGGGCCCAATGAGCAGTTCTTC,CASSKARGAGGPNEQFF